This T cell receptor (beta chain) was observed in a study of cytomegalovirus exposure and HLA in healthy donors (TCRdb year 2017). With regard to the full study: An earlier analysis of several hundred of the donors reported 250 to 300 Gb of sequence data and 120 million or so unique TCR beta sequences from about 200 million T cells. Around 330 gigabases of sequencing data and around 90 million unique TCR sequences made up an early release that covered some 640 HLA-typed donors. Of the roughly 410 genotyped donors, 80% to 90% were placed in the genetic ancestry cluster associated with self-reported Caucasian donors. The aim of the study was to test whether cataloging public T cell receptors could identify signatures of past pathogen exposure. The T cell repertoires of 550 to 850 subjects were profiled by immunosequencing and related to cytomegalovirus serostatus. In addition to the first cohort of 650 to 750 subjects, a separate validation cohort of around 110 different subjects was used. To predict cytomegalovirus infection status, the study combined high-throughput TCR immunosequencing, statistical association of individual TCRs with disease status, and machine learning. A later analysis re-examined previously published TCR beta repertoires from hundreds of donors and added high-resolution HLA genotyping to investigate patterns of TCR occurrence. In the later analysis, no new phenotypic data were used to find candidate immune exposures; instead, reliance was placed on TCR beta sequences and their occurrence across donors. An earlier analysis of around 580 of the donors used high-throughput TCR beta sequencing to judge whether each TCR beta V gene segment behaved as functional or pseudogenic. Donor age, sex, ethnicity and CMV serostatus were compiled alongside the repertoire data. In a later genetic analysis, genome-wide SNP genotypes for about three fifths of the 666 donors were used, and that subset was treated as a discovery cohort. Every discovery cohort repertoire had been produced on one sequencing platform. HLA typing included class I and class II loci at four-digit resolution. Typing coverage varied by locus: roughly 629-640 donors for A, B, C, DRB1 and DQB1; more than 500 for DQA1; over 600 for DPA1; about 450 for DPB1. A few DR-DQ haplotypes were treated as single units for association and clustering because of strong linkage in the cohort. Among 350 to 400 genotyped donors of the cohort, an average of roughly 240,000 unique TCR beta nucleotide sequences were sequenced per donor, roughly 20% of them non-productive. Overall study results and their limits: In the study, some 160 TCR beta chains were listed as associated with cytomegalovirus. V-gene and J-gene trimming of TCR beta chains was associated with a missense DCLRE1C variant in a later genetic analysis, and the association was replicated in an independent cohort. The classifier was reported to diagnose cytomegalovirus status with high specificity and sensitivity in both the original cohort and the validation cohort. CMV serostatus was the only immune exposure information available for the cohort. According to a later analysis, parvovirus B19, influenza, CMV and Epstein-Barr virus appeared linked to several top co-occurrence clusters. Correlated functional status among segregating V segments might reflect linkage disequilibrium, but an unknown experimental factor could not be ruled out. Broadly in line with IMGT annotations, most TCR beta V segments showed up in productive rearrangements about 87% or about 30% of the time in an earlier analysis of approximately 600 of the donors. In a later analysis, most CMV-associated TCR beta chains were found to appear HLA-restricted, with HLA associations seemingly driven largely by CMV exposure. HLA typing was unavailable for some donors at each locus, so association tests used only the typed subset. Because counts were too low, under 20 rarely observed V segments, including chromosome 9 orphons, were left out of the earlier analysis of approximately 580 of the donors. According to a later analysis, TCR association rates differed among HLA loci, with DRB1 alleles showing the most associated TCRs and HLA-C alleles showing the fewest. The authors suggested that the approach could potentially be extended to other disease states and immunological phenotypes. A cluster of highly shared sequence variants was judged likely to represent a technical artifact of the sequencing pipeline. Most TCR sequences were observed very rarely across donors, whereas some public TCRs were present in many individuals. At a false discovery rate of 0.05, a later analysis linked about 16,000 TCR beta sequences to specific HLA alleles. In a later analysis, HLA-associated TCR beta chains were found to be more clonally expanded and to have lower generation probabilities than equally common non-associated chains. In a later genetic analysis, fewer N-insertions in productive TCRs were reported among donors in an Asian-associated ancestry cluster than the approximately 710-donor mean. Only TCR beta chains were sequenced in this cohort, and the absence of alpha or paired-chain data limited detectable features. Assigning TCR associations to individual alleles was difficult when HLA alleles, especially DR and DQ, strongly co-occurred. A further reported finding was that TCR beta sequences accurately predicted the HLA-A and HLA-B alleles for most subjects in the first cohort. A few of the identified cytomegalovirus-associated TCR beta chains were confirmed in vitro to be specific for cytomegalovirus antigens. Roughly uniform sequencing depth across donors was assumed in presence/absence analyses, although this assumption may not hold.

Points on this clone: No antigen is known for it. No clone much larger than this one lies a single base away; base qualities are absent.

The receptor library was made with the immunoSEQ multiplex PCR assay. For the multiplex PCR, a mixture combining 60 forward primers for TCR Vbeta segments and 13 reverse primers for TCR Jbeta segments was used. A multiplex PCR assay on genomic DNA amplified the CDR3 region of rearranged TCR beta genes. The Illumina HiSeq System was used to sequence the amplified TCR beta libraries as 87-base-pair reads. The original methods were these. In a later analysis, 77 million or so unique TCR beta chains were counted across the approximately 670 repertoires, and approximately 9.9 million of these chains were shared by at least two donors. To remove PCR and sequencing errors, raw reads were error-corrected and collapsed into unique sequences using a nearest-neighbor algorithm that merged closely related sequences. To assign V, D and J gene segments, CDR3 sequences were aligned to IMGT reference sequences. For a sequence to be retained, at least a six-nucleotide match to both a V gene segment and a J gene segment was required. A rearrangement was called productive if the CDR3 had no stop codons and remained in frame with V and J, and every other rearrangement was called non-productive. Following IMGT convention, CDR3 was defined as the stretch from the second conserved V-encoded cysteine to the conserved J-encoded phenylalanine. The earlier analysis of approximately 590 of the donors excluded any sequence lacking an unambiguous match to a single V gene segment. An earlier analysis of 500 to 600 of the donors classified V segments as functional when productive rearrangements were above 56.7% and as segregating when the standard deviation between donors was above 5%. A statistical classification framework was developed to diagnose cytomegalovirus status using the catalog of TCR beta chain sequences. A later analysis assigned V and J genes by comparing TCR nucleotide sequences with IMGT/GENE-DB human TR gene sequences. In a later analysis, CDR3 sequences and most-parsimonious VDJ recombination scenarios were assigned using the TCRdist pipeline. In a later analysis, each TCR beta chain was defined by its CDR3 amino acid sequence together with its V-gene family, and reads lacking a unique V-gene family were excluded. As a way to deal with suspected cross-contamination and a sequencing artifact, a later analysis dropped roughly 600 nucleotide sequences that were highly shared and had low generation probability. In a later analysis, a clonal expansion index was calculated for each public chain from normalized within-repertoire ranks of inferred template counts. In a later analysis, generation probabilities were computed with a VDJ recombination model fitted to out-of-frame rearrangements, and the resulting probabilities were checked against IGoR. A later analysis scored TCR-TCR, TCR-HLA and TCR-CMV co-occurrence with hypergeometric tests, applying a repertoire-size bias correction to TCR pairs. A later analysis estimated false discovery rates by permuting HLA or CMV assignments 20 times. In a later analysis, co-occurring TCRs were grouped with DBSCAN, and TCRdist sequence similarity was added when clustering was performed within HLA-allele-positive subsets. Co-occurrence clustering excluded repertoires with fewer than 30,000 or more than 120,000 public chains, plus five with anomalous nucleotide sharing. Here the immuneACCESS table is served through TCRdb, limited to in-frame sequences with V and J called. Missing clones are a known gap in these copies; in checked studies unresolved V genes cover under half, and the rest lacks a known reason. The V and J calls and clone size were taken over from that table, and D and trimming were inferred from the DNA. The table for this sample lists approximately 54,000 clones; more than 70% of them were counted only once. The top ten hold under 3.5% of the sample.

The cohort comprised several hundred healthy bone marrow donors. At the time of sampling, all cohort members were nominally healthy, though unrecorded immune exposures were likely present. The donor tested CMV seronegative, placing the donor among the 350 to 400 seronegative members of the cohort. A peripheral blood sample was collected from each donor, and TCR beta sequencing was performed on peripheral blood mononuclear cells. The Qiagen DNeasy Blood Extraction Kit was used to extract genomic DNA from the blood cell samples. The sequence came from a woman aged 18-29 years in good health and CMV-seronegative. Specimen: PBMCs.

This receptor has the CDR3 CASEKKISSGANVLTF. The DNA sequence is as follows: TGTGCCAGCGAAAAGAAGATTAGCTCTGGGGCCAACGTCCTGACTTTC. The chain is encoded by TRBV21-1 joined to TRBJ2-6; the table's D call of TRBD2 was not tested on the DNA. TRBV21-1 is classified as a pseudogene. The CDR3 numbers 16 residues from cysteine through phenylalanine. Only the CDR3 part of the read is kept: 48 bases, read in frame from the first base.